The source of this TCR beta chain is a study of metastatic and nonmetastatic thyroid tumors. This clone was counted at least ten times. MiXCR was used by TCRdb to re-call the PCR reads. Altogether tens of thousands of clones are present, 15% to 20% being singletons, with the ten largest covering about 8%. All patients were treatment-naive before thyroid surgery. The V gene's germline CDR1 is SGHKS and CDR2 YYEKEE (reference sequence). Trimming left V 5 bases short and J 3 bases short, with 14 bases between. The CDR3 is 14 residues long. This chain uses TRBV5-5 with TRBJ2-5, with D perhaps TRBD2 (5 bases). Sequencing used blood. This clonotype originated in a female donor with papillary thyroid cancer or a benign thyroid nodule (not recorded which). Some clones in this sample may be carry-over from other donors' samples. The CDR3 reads CASSGRPREETQYF. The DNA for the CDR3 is TGTGCCAGCAGTGGCCGACCGCGGGAAGAGACCCAGTACTTC.